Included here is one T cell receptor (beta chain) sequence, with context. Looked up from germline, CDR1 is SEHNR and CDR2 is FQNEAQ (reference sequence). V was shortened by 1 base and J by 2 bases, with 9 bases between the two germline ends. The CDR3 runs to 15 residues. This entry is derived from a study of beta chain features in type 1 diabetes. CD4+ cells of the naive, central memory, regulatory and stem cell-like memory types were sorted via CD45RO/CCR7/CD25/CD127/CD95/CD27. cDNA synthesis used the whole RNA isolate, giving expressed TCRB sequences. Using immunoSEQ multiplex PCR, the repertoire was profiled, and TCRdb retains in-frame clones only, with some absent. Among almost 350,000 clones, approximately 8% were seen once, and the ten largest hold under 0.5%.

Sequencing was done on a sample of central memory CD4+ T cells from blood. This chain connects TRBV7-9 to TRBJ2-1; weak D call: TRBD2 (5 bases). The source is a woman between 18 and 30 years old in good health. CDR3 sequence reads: CASSLGAGPYNEQFF. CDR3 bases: TGTGCCAGCAGCTTAGGGGCGGGCCCCTACAATGAGCAGTTCTTC.